The T cell receptor (beta chain) under discussion was sequenced for a study of T-cell reconstitution after alpha-beta-depleted transplantation in children. The TCRbeta library was prepared with unique molecular identifiers. TCRdb passed the PCR reads through MiXCR, listing each CDR3 protein once. Seen here are 200,000 to 250,000 distinct CDR3 sequences, approximately 8.4% observed once, and the top ten hold 35%. This CDR3 is built from 15 residues. Looked up from germline, CDR1 is KGHSH and CDR2 is LQKENI. V gave up 2 bases and J gave up 5 bases, with 15 bases separating them. General study results and limits: Some patients' high day-60 TCRbeta diversity was attributed to recipient cells surviving conditioning. The study reportedly traced alpha-beta T cells about two months after transplant to several hundred expanded graft clones.

There are a few counts of this clonotype. The antigen remains unidentified. The sequence was obtained from a male patient aged 2-15 years who had a stem cell transplant for acute myeloid leukemia, so the T cells may come from the graft donor. V gene TRBV18 combines with J gene TRBJ2-5, with D unresolved. The material was PBMCs, mostly from graft donor cells, obtained 360 days after TCRalphabeta/CD19-depleted stem cell transplant. CDR3 in amino acids: CASSPSRAPGETQYF. The CDR3 nucleotides are TGTGCCAGCTCACCAAGCCGGGCCCCCGGGGAGACCCAGTACTTC. Based on the CDR3 plus reference TRBV18 and TRBJ2-5, the full variable domain is NAGVMQNPRHLVRRRGQEARLRCSPMKGHSHVYWYRQLPEEGLKFMVYLQKENIIDESGMPKERFSAEFPKEGPSILRIQQVVRGDSAAYFCASSPSRAPGETQYFGPGTRLLVL.